The clone carrying this T cell receptor beta chain was found once. Antigen: not known. This sample is part of a study of shared clonotypes between healthy human individuals. Overall study findings and caveats: Among several donors, roughly 5% of naive CD4 clonotypes were found in common.

Donors were Caucasian adults residing in Nashville, Tennessee, USA. A CD45RA+ naive subset and a CD45RA-negative memory subset were split from CD4+ cells. TCRdb keeps only in-frame clones here, not all; method: immunoSEQ multiplex PCR. The data hold 170,000 or so clones, with approximately 62% observed a single time. The ends were cut back, 0 bases at V and 4 bases at J, with 6 bases in the middle. Germline V gives CDR1 MNHEY, CDR2 SVGAGI. This CDR3 has 14 residues. The chain combines TRBV6-5 with TRBJ2-2; D might be TRBD2 (5 bases). This clonotype was obtained from a man aged 30 to 39 in good health. Sequencing was performed on memory CD4+ T cells sorted from blood. Subset given: CD45RA-negative fraction. This CDR3 reads CASSYSRGTGELFF. CDR3 bases: TGTGCCAGCAGTTACTCCCGGGGCACCGGGGAGCTGTTTTTT.